Shown below are 25 T cell receptor beta chains from a single sample sequenced in a study of blood T cell repertoires in COVID-19. Here immunoSEQ multiplex PCR was the method, and the copy in TCRdb shows in-frame clones only, minus some. Of about 110,000 clones detected, over 75% appear once; the ten largest clones hold roughly 2.3%. Specimen: peripheral blood. These receptors originate from a human donor in a cohort sampled during active COVID-19.

The rearrangement uses TRBV19 and TRBJ1-1, with D tentatively TRBD1 (6 bases). The CDR3 covers 15 residues. The germline V gene encodes CDR1 LNHDA and CDR2 SQIVND (reference sequence). The V end lost 1 base, the J end lost 4 bases, and 13 bases lay between the germline ends. The chain's CDR3 is CASSIGGRGFTEAFF. The CDR3 bases are TGTGCCAGTAGTATAGGCGGCAGGGGTTTCACTGAAGCTTTCTTT.

This clone is categorized as medium-sized. The rearrangement links TRBV29-1 to TRBJ2-1, with 12 positions matching TRBD2. Germline assignment: CDR1 SQVTM and CDR2 ANQGSEA. This CDR3 comprises 15 residues. The V segment lost 6 bases and the J segment 9 bases; nucleotides outside the gene matches: 12. The DNA for the CDR3 is TGCAGCGTCCCCACCCTAGCGGGGGGGTTATCTGAGCAGTTCTTC. This encodes CSVPTLAGGLSEQFF.

The chain recombines TRBV15 with TRBJ2-1; 11 positions agree with TRBD2. CDR3 length: 13 residues. Germline assignment: CDR1 LNHNV and CDR2 YYDKDF (reference sequence). V gave up 6 bases and J gave up 7 bases; unmatched junction bases: 2. CDR3 DNA sequence: TGTGCCACCAGACTAGCGGGGGAGAATGAGCAGTTCTTC. This encodes CATRLAGENEQFF.

The chain carries TRBV21-1 and TRBJ2-7; the D call TRBD1 from the table was never checked on the DNA. TRBV21-1 is deemed a pseudogene. This CDR3 is built from 14 residues. CDR3 in amino acids: CATSRGQASYEQYF. In nucleotides, the CDR3 is TGTGCCACCAGCAGAGGACAGGCGAGCTACGAGCAGTACTTC.

This clone was seen more than once but under ten times. The chain joins TRBV6-5 to TRBJ2-1; no clear D gene. Deletions cut 5 bases from V and 7 bases from J, with 15 bases between. This CDR3 comprises 14 residues. Germline values: CDR1 MNHEY, CDR2 SVGAGI. CDR3 region: CASSRINPRNEQFF. DNA of the CDR3: TGTGCCAGCAGTCGCATTAACCCTCGGAATGAGCAGTTCTTC.

The chain carries TRBV5-6 and TRBJ1-1; D may be TRBD1 (6 bases). This CDR3 contains 17 residues. Germline loops: CDR1 SGHDT, CDR2 YYEEEE. Trimming removed 5 bases at V and 2 bases at J, with 22 bases between. The DNA of the CDR3 is TGTGCCAGCAGACCGCTACAGGGTCTTCGACCTAACACTGAAGCTTTCTTT. This gives the protein CASRPLQGLRPNTEAFF.

J is TRBJ2-4 and V is TRBV14; D may be TRBD2 (6 bases). Germline CDR1 and CDR2: SGHDN and FVKESK. The CDR3 totals 16 residues. Trimming shortened V by 3 bases and J by 7 bases, and 19 bases separated the two germline ends. CDR3 protein: CASSHLWGGKNNIQYF. As DNA, the CDR3 is TGTGCCAGCAGCCATCTCTGGGGAGGTAAAAACAACATTCAGTACTTC.

The V gene is TRBV7-3, the J gene TRBJ2-1, with D perhaps matching TRBD2 (5 bases). The CDR3 totals 14 residues. The ends were cut back, 2 bases at V and 0 bases at J, with 5 bases in the middle. Germline V CDR1 and CDR2: SGHTA, FQGTGA. This CDR3 reads CASSLGSSYNEQFF. DNA of the CDR3: TGTGCCAGCAGCTTAGGGAGCTCCTACAATGAGCAGTTCTTC.

The chain recombines TRBV19 with TRBJ1-4; TRBD1 agrees at 8 bases. Germline-derived CDR1 and CDR2 are LNHDA and SQIVND (reference sequence). The junction had 9 bases not matched to a gene; V was cut back by 3 bases and J by 9 bases. This CDR3 is built from 15 residues. Here the CDR3 DNA reads TGTGCCAGTAGTATTTCAGGACAGGGTCGACAAAAACTGTTTTTT. This translates into CASSISGQGRQKLFF.

The rearrangement joins TRBV6-5 to TRBJ2-1, with TRBD1 as a possible D gene (6 bases). The CDR3 has 14 residues. V lost 6 bases and J 0 bases, leaving 9 bases between the germline ends. CDR1 is MNHEY, CDR2 SVGAGI, per germline. The CDR3 loop is CASRTRGSYNEQFF. The CDR3 DNA is TGTGCCAGCAGGACCAGGGGCTCCTACAATGAGCAGTTCTTC.

This sequence joins TRBV9 and TRBJ1-1, with no clear D. The ends were cut back, 1 base at V and 4 bases at J, with 11 bases in the middle. Germline CDR1 SGDLS, CDR2 YYNGEE. The CDR3 covers 14 residues. For the CDR3, the DNA is TGTGCCAGCAGCGTACGGTCCCAAGTCACTGAAGCTTTCTTT. Encoded protein: CASSVRSQVTEAFF.

This chain joins TRBV18 and TRBJ2-7; 9 bases fit TRBD1. Germline V gives CDR1 KGHSH, CDR2 LQKENI. V dropped 2 bases and J dropped 4; count of bases not matched to a gene: 9. This CDR3 is 16 amino acids long. In DNA, the CDR3 is TGTGCCAGCTCACCAGGTGGGACAGGGCTAACGTACGAGCAGTACTTC. It specifies CASSPGGTGLTYEQYF. Full variable domain (missing parts from reference TRBV18 and TRBJ2-7): NAGVMQNPRHLVRRRGQEARLRCSPMKGHSHVYWYRQLPEEGLKFMVYLQKENIIDESGMPKERFSAEFPKEGPSILRIQQVVRGDSAAYFCASSPGGTGLTYEQYFGPGTRLTVT.

For the CDR3, the DNA is TGTGCCAGCAGTTACTCTGGGGGGTGGAATCAGCCCCAGCATTTT. As protein: CASSYSGGWNQPQHF. The rearrangement links TRBV6-2 or TRBV6-3 to TRBJ1-5, with D maybe TRBD1 (5 bases). The CDR3 is 15 amino acids. Germline V gene data show CDR1 as MNHEY and CDR2 as SVGEGT. Trimming shortened V by 0 bases and J by 4 bases, and 10 bases separated the two germline ends.

In its sample, this clone was seen once. The CDR3 loop is CASSGPLAGPNTGELFF. DNA for the CDR3: TGCGCCAGCAGTGGTCCACTAGCGGGACCGAACACCGGGGAGCTGTTTTTT. The genes are TRBV10-1 and TRBJ2-2, with 10 bases aligning to TRBD2. After removal of 4 bases from V and 0 bases from J, the junction contained 5 bases not matched to a gene. Germline CDR1 and CDR2: WNHNN and SYGVQD (reference sequence). This CDR3 spans 17 amino acids.

This clone came up once. The chain employs TRBV11-3 and TRBJ2-5; 12 bases line up with TRBD2. CDR3 size: 14 residues. J was trimmed by 4 bases and V by 3 bases; bases with no gene match: 0. Germline V gene data show CDR1 as SGHNT and CDR2 as YENEEA. The CDR3 nucleotides are TGTGCCAGCAGCTTGGGACTAGCGGGAGAGACCCAGTACTTC. Its translation: CASSLGLAGETQYF.

The chain links TRBV3-1 (or the pseudogene TRBV3-2) to TRBJ2-5, with 8 positions matching TRBD2. Germline CDR1 reads LGHDT; CDR2 reads YNNKEL (reference sequence). The ends lost 0 bases at V and 4 bases at J; junction bases unmatched: 4. The CDR3 has 15 amino acids. The CDR3 region has the DNA TGTGCCAGCAGCCAAGAGTCTAGCGGGTCAGAGACCCAGTACTTC. Amino acids: CASSQESSGSETQYF.

The chain is built from TRBV6-5 and TRBJ2-1; the D gene is possibly TRBD2 (6 bases). Germline values: CDR1 MNHEY, CDR2 SVGAGI. V gave up 2 bases and J gave up 6 bases, with 11 bases separating them. The CDR3 length is 14 residues. CDR3 sequence: CASSYRDSTNEQFF. The CDR3 DNA sequence: TGTGCCAGCAGTTACCGGGACTCGACCAATGAGCAGTTCTTC.

The V gene is TRBV2, the J gene TRBJ2-3; D may be TRBD1 (5 bases). V shed 7 bases and J shed 0 bases, with 14 bases lying between them. The CDR3 is 15 amino acids. The germline V gene has CDR1 SNHLY and CDR2 FYNNEI. This CDR3 reads CASIKGNPSTDTQYF. The CDR3 DNA sequence: TGTGCCAGCATTAAGGGGAACCCTAGCACAGATACGCAGTATTTT. The whole variable domain, filled in from reference TRBV2 and TRBJ2-3, reads EPEVTQTPSHQVTQMGQEVILRCVPISNHLYFYWYRQILGQKVEFLVSFYNNEISEKSEIFDDQFSVERPDGSNFTLKIRSTKLEDSAMYFCASIKGNPSTDTQYFGPGTRLTVL.

This clone was seen a few times. The chain employs TRBV27 and TRBJ1-5; possibly TRBD1 for D (5 bases). Germline CDR1 MNHEY, CDR2 SMNVEV (reference sequence). Between the trimmed V and J ends, which lost 5 bases and 5 bases, there was a span of 19 bases. The CDR3 is 16 amino acids. CDR3 nucleotides: TGTGCCAGCAGTCCATACACAGGTTCTGTCTATCAGCCCCAGCATTTT. Its protein is CASSPYTGSVYQPQHF.

The chain combines TRBV7-2 with TRBJ1-2; possible D gene TRBD1, 5 bases. The germline gives CDR1 SGHTA, CDR2 FQGNSA. The CDR3 extends over 15 amino acids. Trimming stripped 1 base from V and 0 bases from J, with 9 bases between. The chain's CDR3 is CASSLETASNYGYTF. DNA for the CDR3: TGTGCCAGCAGCTTAGAGACAGCCTCTAACTATGGCTACACCTTC. The full variable domain, its missing parts supplied by reference TRBV7-2 and TRBJ1-2, is GAGVSQSPSNKVTEKGKDVELRCDPISGHTALYWYRQSLGQGLEFLIYFQGNSAPDKSGLPSDRFSAERTGGSVSTLTIQRTQQEDSAVYLCASSLETASNYGYTFGSGTRLTVV.

The genes are TRBV19 and TRBJ2-3; no definite D call. V was clipped by 1 base and J by 4 bases, with 3 bases between them. Germline loops: CDR1 LNHDA, CDR2 SQIVND (reference sequence). The CDR3 extends over 12 amino acids. DNA of the CDR3: TGTGCCAGTAGTATAGCGGCAGATACGCAGTATTTT. Translated, it gives CASSIAADTQYF.

The V call is TRBV5-4, the J call TRBJ2-1; TRBD2 agrees at 10 bases. The CDR3 consists of 14 residues. V trimming: 4 bases; J trimming: 9 bases; junction bases outside the gene matches: 7. The germline gives CDR1 SGHNT, CDR2 YYREEE (reference sequence). CDR3 amino acids: CASSRNQREGEQFF. DNA of the CDR3: TGTGCCAGCAGCCGGAACCAGCGGGAGGGTGAGCAGTTCTTC.

The chain joins TRBV30 to TRBJ2-5, with TRBD2 as a possible D gene (6 bases). From germline, CDR1 is GTSNPN and CDR2 SVGIG (reference sequence). The CDR3 has 13 amino acids. V lost 5 bases and J lost 0, with 10 bases in between. In nucleotides, the CDR3 is TGTGCCTGGGGGGGGTGGTACCAAGAGACCCAGTACTTC. Protein product: CAWGGWYQETQYF.

The chain links TRBV20-1 to TRBJ2-3; D not certain. Germline V gene sequence: CDR1 DFQATT, CDR2 SNEGSKA (reference sequence). V was shortened by 7 bases and J by 0 bases, with 5 bases between the two germline ends. This CDR3 is 11 amino acids long. CDR3 in DNA: TGCAGTGGGCACAGCACAGATACGCAGTATTTT. Translation: CSGHSTDTQYF.

Only a few counts were recorded for this clone. In nucleotides, the CDR3 is TGTGCCAGCAGTGCGATATCGGGCACCGGGGAGCTGTTTTTT. It codes for CASSAISGTGELFF. The chain couples TRBV7-9 to TRBJ2-2; D not certain. CDR1 SEHNR and CDR2 FQNEAQ come from the germline V gene (reference sequence). The germline V and J ends were trimmed by 6 bases and 4 bases, with 12 bases remaining between them. The CDR3 covers 14 residues.